The clone carrying this T cell receptor beta chain occurred many times. These data come from a study of neurological immune-mediated disorders. TCRdb analysed the 5' RACE reads with MiXCR anew, one entry per CDR3 protein. Of around 29,000 distinct CDR3 sequences in the sample, roughly 12% were seen once. Trimming shortened V by 5 bases and J by 2 bases, and 7 bases separated the two germline ends. Germline assignment: CDR1 SNHLY and CDR2 FYNNEI. The CDR3 runs to 13 residues. The TCR originated in a woman in her fifties or sixties in good health. The rearrangement uses TRBV2 and TRBJ2-1; D perhaps matches TRBD2 (6 bases). Material for sequencing was PBMCs. CDR3 region: CASSPSAYNEQFF. The CDR3 coding sequence is TGTGCCAGCAGTCCTAGCGCCTACAATGAGCAGTTCTTC.